One sample yielded the 8 T cell receptor beta chains listed below, sequenced in a study of blood T cell repertoires in COVID-19 (dated by TCRdb to between 2020 and 2021). Library construction relied on the immunoSEQ multiplex PCR assay. TCRdb took this table from immuneACCESS and kept in-frame rearrangements with V and J called. Such tables lack part of the clones; where checked against another copy, unresolved V genes explain under half of the gap, and the rest is unexplained. This sample holds about 64,000 clones; more than 75% were observed only once. Of the sample, approximately 3% is held by the ten largest clones. The sequencing input was peripheral blood. All receptors come from a man between 50 and 59 years old with active COVID-19.

This chain joins TRBV12-3 or TRBV12-4 and TRBJ1-1; D is undetermined. Deletions cut 2 bases from V and 4 bases from J, with 8 bases between. There are 13 residues in the CDR3. CDR3 protein: CASSLMAFTEAFF. In nucleotides, the CDR3 is TGTGCCAGCAGTTTAATGGCCTTCACTGAAGCTTTCTTT.

This clone is a singleton in its sample. The chain carries TRBV29-1 and TRBJ2-7; 8 bases fit TRBD1. Germline-derived CDR1 and CDR2 are SQVTM and ANQGSEA. This CDR3 spans 14 amino acids. With 6 bases clipped from V and 2 bases from J, the junction kept 9 bases outside the gene matches. DNA for the CDR3: TGCAGCGTCGGACCCAGACAGGGGCCCTACGAGCAGTACTTC. As protein: CSVGPRQGPYEQYF.

The chain employs TRBV5-1 and TRBJ2-1; the match to TRBD1 covers 8 bases. Germline loops: CDR1 SGHRS, CDR2 YFSETQ. J lost 8 bases, V lost 3 bases, and 10 bases had no gene match. This CDR3 has 15 amino acids. The CDR3 bases are TGCGCCAGCAGCTGGGGAGACAGGGGTTGGGATGAGCAGTTCTTC. This translates into CASSWGDRGWDEQFF.

The chain recombines TRBV3-1 (or the pseudogene TRBV3-2) with TRBJ2-3; 7 bases are a match to TRBD2. CDR1 and CDR2 from the germline V gene are LGHDT and YNNKEL (reference sequence). V trimming: 4 bases; J trimming: 2 bases; junction bases outside the gene matches: 6. The CDR3 contains 15 residues. CDR3 protein: CASSPREGFTDTQYF. The CDR3 DNA is TGTGCCAGCAGCCCGAGGGAGGGGTTCACAGATACGCAGTATTTT.

V is TRBV6-2 or TRBV6-3 and J is TRBJ1-4, with TRBD1 matching over 7 bases. This CDR3 is 15 amino acids long. Looked up from germline, CDR1 is MNHEY and CDR2 is SVGEGT. V shed 4 bases and J 8 bases; nucleotides not matched to a gene: 10. The CDR3 region is CASSLAGTAYEKLFF. Written as DNA, the CDR3 is TGTGCCAGCAGTTTAGCCGGGACAGCTTACGAAAAACTGTTTTTT.

The chain links TRBV25-1 to TRBJ2-5; unclear D gene. The V gene's germline CDR1 is MGHDK and CDR2 SYGVNS. V shed 1 base and J shed 7 bases, with 10 bases lying between them. The CDR3 sequence is 13 residues long. The CDR3 here is CASSELALRTQYF. The CDR3 coding sequence is TGTGCCAGCAGTGAATTAGCACTACGGACCCAGTACTTC.

The chain employs TRBV6-2 or TRBV6-3 and TRBJ1-1; the D gene is possibly TRBD1 (6 bases). Germline V lookup: CDR1 MNHEY, CDR2 SVGEGT. Between the trimmed V and J ends, which lost 6 bases and 1 base, there was a span of 9 bases. The length of the CDR3 is 13 residues. This chain's CDR3 is CASSTDRNTEAFF. CDR3 bases: TGTGCCAGCAGCACGGACAGGAACACTGAAGCTTTCTTT.

J is TRBJ2-1 and V is TRBV28, with 7 bases fitting TRBD2. The V gene end was trimmed by 7 bases and the J gene end by 4 bases; junction bases not matched to a gene: 10. The CDR3 totals 15 residues. The V gene's germline CDR1 is MDHEN and CDR2 SYDVKM. Here the CDR3 reads CASKVGAGPYNEQFF. In DNA, the CDR3 is TGTGCCAGCAAGGTCGGAGCGGGACCATACAATGAGCAGTTCTTC. Complete variable domain (other parts from reference TRBV28 and TRBJ2-1): DVKVTQSSRYLVKRTGEKVFLECVQDMDHENMFWYRQDPGLGLRLIYFSYDVKMKEKGDIPEGYSVSREKKERFSLILESASTNQTSMYLCASKVGAGPYNEQFFGPGTRLTVL.